This TCR beta chain was sequenced during a study of tumor-infiltrating lymphocytes in primary liver carcinoma. This clonotype was seen a few times. Total RNA (roughly 0.45 ug) served as template for TCR beta cDNA synthesis primed by a constant-region primer. Each TCR beta library was derived from three nested multiplex PCR rounds that employed slightly modified ARM-PCR. TRBV1-TRBV30 forward and Cbeta reverse primers drove the first two roughly 10-cycle rounds. Each CDR3 protein is one row after TCRdb ran MiXCR on the multiplex PCR reads. This sample carries 90,000 to 150,000 distinct CDR3 sequences, about 68% of them seen once, and the ten largest clones take approximately 10%. Germline CDR1 LNHDA, CDR2 SQIVND (reference sequence). Trimming stripped 7 bases from V and 0 bases from J, with 12 bases between. There are 14 residues in the CDR3. The source material, roughly 18-33 mg of unsorted bulk tissue, was used to co-extract RNA and DNA.

The material sequenced was liver tumor tissue from sampling region 1. Regarding subset: tumor region T1, superior pole. The source is a woman aged 55-75 years with primary liver carcinoma and hepatitis B virus infection. The chain links TRBV19 to TRBJ1-2, with no clear D. CDR3 sequence reads: CASTPDGANYGYTF. The DNA for the CDR3 is TGTGCCAGTACCCCGGACGGAGCTAACTATGGCTACACCTTC.